Described below is a single TCR beta chain sequence and its context. The record originates from a study of blood T cell repertoires in COVID-19. In Seattle, patients joined the study during active infection and were tracked longitudinally. Germline lookup yields CDR1 MGHDK and CDR2 SYGVNS. The CDR3 extends over 11 amino acids. V was clipped by 3 bases and J by 5 bases, with 5 bases between them. Original methodology: Estimation of nucleated cell counts relied on the amplification of reference gene primers. Sequencing was performed with immunoSEQ multiplex PCR; in TCRdb, only in-frame clones are kept and a portion is missing. That table furnishes V, J and clone size, whereas the DNA furnished D and trimming. The sample shows 300,000 to 350,000 clones, 75% to 95% of them seen only once.

This sequence originates from a woman in her 30s with COVID-19, enrolled during active disease. The specimen sequenced was peripheral blood. This chain links TRBV25-1 with TRBJ2-7, with D uncertain. The CDR3 DNA reads TGTGCCAGCAGTGATTCCAACGAGCAGTACTTC. Amino acids: CASSDSNEQYF.